The 29 T cell receptor beta chains listed next were all sequenced from one sample in a study of chemoradiotherapy in HPV16-positive cancers. TCRdb's table, derived via immunoSEQ multiplex PCR, lists solely in-frame clones and lacks some. The sample yields about 20,000 clones, 75% to 90% seen once. The sequences come from blood, collected from a patient who underwent chemoradiotherapy. The receptors stem from a human donor with HPV-associated anogenital cancer.

The V and J genes are TRBV5-1 and TRBJ2-7, with a possible D match to TRBD1 (6 bases). CDR1 SGHRS and CDR2 YFSETQ come from the germline V gene. V shed 4 bases and J shed 4 bases, with 21 bases lying between them. The CDR3 sequence is 16 residues long. CDR3 protein: CASSPLTKMGAYEQYF. CDR3 bases: TGCGCCAGCAGCCCCCTGACAAAAATGGGGGCTTACGAGCAGTACTTC.

The chain links TRBV13 to TRBJ2-7; D is unresolved. Germline V CDR1 and CDR2: PRHDT, FYEKMQ (reference sequence). This CDR3 has 12 amino acids. V lost 6 bases and J lost 0, with 6 bases in between. The CDR3 is CASSTLSYEQYF. DNA of the CDR3: TGTGCCAGCAGTACACTCTCCTACGAGCAGTACTTC.

The chain recombines TRBV7-2 with TRBJ1-2; the match to TRBD1 covers 8 bases. The V and J ends lost 1 base and 0 bases, in that order; junction bases with no gene match: 1. CDR3 length: 15 amino acids. The germline V gene encodes CDR1 SGHTA and CDR2 FQGNSA. The CDR3 DNA reads as TGTGCCAGCAGCTTAGTACAGGGGGCTAACTATGGCTACACCTTC. Translated, it gives CASSLVQGANYGYTF. Full variable domain (missing parts from reference TRBV7-2 and TRBJ1-2): GAGVSQSPSNKVTEKGKDVELRCDPISGHTALYWYRQSLGQGLEFLIYFQGNSAPDKSGLPSDRFSAERTGGSVSTLTIQRTQQEDSAVYLCASSLVQGANYGYTFGSGTRLTVV.

This clone was found a few times. This sequence joins TRBV7-2 and TRBJ2-1; D tentatively reads TRBD1 or TRBD2 (5 bases each). Germline values: CDR1 SGHTA, CDR2 FQGNSA. The CDR3 contains 15 residues. Trimming shortened V by 0 bases and J by 1 base, and 7 bases separated the two germline ends. CDR3 nucleotide sequence: TGTGCCAGCAGCTTAGCGGGACCGTCCTACAATGAGCAGTTCTTC. The encoded protein is CASSLAGPSYNEQFF.

CDR3 residues: CSVRHVYEQYF. The CDR3 nucleotides are TGCAGCGTTAGACACGTCTACGAGCAGTACTTC. The chain couples TRBV29-1 to TRBJ2-7, with no clear D. V lost 5 bases to trimming and J lost 3 bases, with 8 bases between them. CDR1 SQVTM and CDR2 ANQGSEA come from the germline V gene. This CDR3 comprises 11 residues.

The chain has TRBV13 and TRBJ2-3, with TRBD2 as a possible D gene (6 bases). Germline V gene lookup returns CDR1 PRHDT and CDR2 FYEKMQ (reference sequence). The CDR3 consists of 14 residues. V was trimmed by 5 bases and J by 5 bases, leaving 14 bases between them. The CDR3 bases are TGTGCCAGCAGCGAGACAGCGGGTGTAGATACGCAGTATTTT. Its protein product is CASSETAGVDTQYF. Complete variable domain (other parts from reference TRBV13 and TRBJ2-3): AAGVIQSPRHLIKEKRETATLKCYPIPRHDTVYWYQQGPGQDPQFLISFYEKMQSDKGSIPDRFSAQQFSDYHSELNMSSLELGDSALYFCASSETAGVDTQYFGPGTRLTVL.

J is TRBJ2-5 and V is TRBV5-1; 8 nucleotides align to TRBD1. Germline V CDR1 and CDR2: SGHRS, YFSETQ. V lost 2 bases to trimming and J lost 5 bases; unmatched junction nucleotides: 2. The CDR3 is made up of 13 amino acids. CDR3 DNA sequence: TGCGCCAGCAGCTTTCAGGGGGCCGAGACCCAGTACTTC. Residues: CASSFQGAETQYF.

The gene calls are TRBV13 and TRBJ2-5; the D gene is possibly TRBD2 (5 bases). Germline V lookup: CDR1 PRHDT, CDR2 FYEKMQ (reference sequence). V lost 3 bases and J lost 11, with 22 bases in between. This CDR3 comprises 15 residues. In DNA, the CDR3 is TGTGCCAGCAGCTTCCTTACTGACCCTACGAGGGAGCAGTACTTC. Its translation: CASSFLTDPTREQYF.

This clone has a single count. The chain has TRBV5-4 and TRBJ2-3; 14 positions agree with TRBD2. CDR3 length: 16 amino acids. V shed 3 bases and J 5 bases; nucleotides not matched to a gene: 5. Germline V CDR1 and CDR2: SGHNT, YYREEE (reference sequence). Written as DNA, the CDR3 is TGTGCCAGCAGCTCGGGACTAGCGGGGGCGGGAGATACGCAGTATTTT. This sequence encodes CASSSGLAGAGDTQYF.

This clone was counted only a few times. The chain employs TRBV4-3 and TRBJ2-7; 10 positions match TRBD1. V dropped 0 bases and J dropped 3; count of bases not matched to a gene: 2. The germline CDR1 and CDR2 sequences are LGHNA and YSLEER. The CDR3 sequence is 15 residues long. As DNA, the CDR3 is TGCGCCAGCAGCCAAGAGACAGGGGGCGGCTACGAGCAGTACTTC. Protein: CASSQETGGGYEQYF.

The chain has TRBV6-6 and TRBJ2-4; D uncertain. V was clipped by 6 bases and J by 0 bases, with 12 bases between them. Germline V gene sequence: CDR1 MNHNY, CDR2 SVGAGI (reference sequence). CDR3 length: 15 amino acids. The CDR3 sequence is CASSPMALAKNIQYF. The DNA for the CDR3 is TGTGCCAGCAGCCCCATGGCTCTAGCCAAAAACATTCAGTACTTC.

This sequence joins TRBV2 and TRBJ2-7; D is perhaps TRBD2 (6 bases). Germline V lookup: CDR1 SNHLY, CDR2 FYNNEI. V was pared by 3 bases and J by 9 bases, with 15 bases between. There are 13 residues in the CDR3. The DNA for the CDR3 is TGTGCCAGCAGTGAGGGAAACCAGGAGGGGCAGTACTTC. It is translated as CASSEGNQEGQYF.

The chain recombines TRBV28 with TRBJ2-2; 8 bases line up with TRBD1. The CDR3 runs 15 residues. Per the germline V gene, CDR1 is MDHEN and CDR2 is SYDVKM. V gave up 6 bases and J gave up 4 bases; unmatched junction bases: 7. The CDR3 loop reads CASSRTGTSTGELFF. The CDR3, as DNA: TGTGCCAGCAGCCGGACAGGGACGAGCACCGGGGAGCTGTTTTTT.

The chain is built from TRBV9 and TRBJ2-2; tentatively, D is TRBD2 (5 bases). The V gene lost 3 bases and the J gene lost 5 bases, with 14 bases spanning the gap. CDR1 and CDR2 (germline): SGDLS, YYNGEE. This CDR3 region has 15 residues. CDR3 loop: CASSAAPGSTGELFF. The CDR3 nucleotides are TGTGCCAGCAGCGCTGCCCCGGGGTCGACCGGGGAGCTGTTTTTT.

The rearrangement links TRBV7-2 to TRBJ2-7; D is perhaps TRBD1 (6 bases). V lost 0 bases to trimming and J lost 4 bases, with 13 bases between them. Germline V lookup: CDR1 SGHTA, CDR2 FQGNSA. This CDR3 contains 15 residues. This CDR3 is CASSLAQGGMYEQYF. Here the CDR3 DNA reads TGTGCCAGCAGCTTAGCACAGGGTGGGATGTACGAGCAGTACTTC.

The V gene is TRBV9, the J gene TRBJ2-1, with 12 bases fitting TRBD2. Germline V gene sequence: CDR1 SGDLS, CDR2 YYNGEE. V lost 3 bases, J lost 4 bases, and 8 bases stayed unmatched. The CDR3 sequence is 17 residues long. CDR3 region: CASSAFSGTSGYNEQFF. CDR3 coding DNA: TGTGCCAGCAGCGCTTTTTCCGGGACTAGCGGGTACAATGAGCAGTTCTTC. The full variable domain, rest sourced from reference TRBV9 and TRBJ2-1, is DSGVTQTPKHLITATGQRVTLRCSPRSGDLSVYWYQQSLDQGLQFLIQYYNGEERAKGNILERFSAQQFPDLHSELNLSSLELGDSALYFCASSAFSGTSGYNEQFFGPGTRLTVL.

This chain uses TRBV19 with TRBJ2-3; TRBD2 agrees at 7 bases. Trimming took 8 bases from V and 2 from J; bases not matched to a gene: 16. The CDR3 length is 17 residues. Germline lookup yields CDR1 LNHDA and CDR2 SQIVND (reference sequence). CDR3 DNA sequence: TGTGCCAGTTCACCCACGGGAGGCGCCCCGTCCACAGATACGCAGTATTTT. This encodes CASSPTGGAPSTDTQYF.

V usage is TRBV19 and J usage is TRBJ2-7; D may be TRBD1 (6 bases). Germline-derived CDR1 and CDR2 are LNHDA and SQIVND (reference sequence). The CDR3 has 14 residues. Trimming stripped 7 bases from V and 6 bases from J, with 19 bases between. The CDR3 coding sequence is TGTGCCAGTAACGCAGGGGAAGTCCGTGGCGAGCAGTACTTC. Amino acids: CASNAGEVRGEQYF.

The chain links TRBV2 to TRBJ1-2; tentative D call: TRBD1 (6 bases). Germline CDR1 reads SNHLY; CDR2 reads FYNNEI. CDR3 size: 15 residues. The germline V and J ends were trimmed by 0 bases and 8 bases, with 16 bases remaining between them. The CDR3 region has the DNA TGTGCCAGCAGTGAAGCCCGGGGGGGCCCTAGGGGCTACACCTTC. This codes for CASSEARGGPRGYTF.

The chain links TRBV29-1 to TRBJ2-7; D possibly corresponds to TRBD1 (6 bases). The CDR3 runs 14 residues. Trimming left V 6 bases short and J 5 bases short, with 20 bases between. CDR1 and CDR2 from the germline V gene are SQVTM and ANQGSEA. CDR3 loop: CSVATGTSGDEQYF. CDR3 DNA: TGCAGCGTGGCGACCGGGACCTCAGGGGACGAGCAGTACTTC.

This clone was found a few times. The gene calls are TRBV4-2 and TRBJ1-5; D perhaps matches TRBD1 (6 bases). Germline V lookup: CDR1 LGHNA, CDR2 YNFKEQ. The length of the CDR3 is 15 residues. V lost 1 base to trimming and J lost 4 bases, with 11 bases between them. The CDR3 nucleotides are TGTGCCAGCAGCCAAGTCCAAGGGGGAAATCAGCCCCAGCATTTT. Encoded protein: CASSQVQGGNQPQHF.

V gene TRBV27 combines with J gene TRBJ1-2, with D maybe TRBD1 (6 bases). Per germline, CDR1 MNHEY and CDR2 SMNVEV (reference sequence). With 5 bases removed from V and 4 bases from J, the gap between germline ends came to 14 bases. The CDR3 is 14 amino acids. The DNA of the CDR3 is TGTGCCAGCAGTCCCGGACAGATTGCCTATGGCTACACCTTC. Its protein product is CASSPGQIAYGYTF.

Concerning this clone itself: Other DNA sequences of this sample code for an identical CDR3. V gene TRBV4-3 combines with J gene TRBJ1-6; D gene unclear. CDR1 is LGHNA, CDR2 YSLEER, per germline. The CDR3 has 15 amino acids. The V and J ends lost 0 bases and 9 bases respectively, with 12 bases between them. This CDR3 reads CASSQDRQLGSPLHF. The CDR3 bases are TGCGCCAGCAGCCAAGATAGGCAGCTGGGTTCACCCCTCCACTTT.

The chain joins TRBV5-6 to TRBJ2-7; TRBD2 aligns across 8 bases. The CDR3 is made up of 15 amino acids. J lost 2 bases, V lost 3 bases, and 7 bases had no gene match. Germline V gene lookup returns CDR1 SGHDT and CDR2 YYEEEE. The CDR3 DNA reads TGTGCCAGCAGCTCACGGTTTAGCGGGGCCTACGAGCAGTACTTC. It codes for CASSSRFSGAYEQYF.

The chain has TRBV5-6 and TRBJ2-2; D might be TRBD1 or TRBD2, each matching 5 bases. Germline V gene lookup returns CDR1 SGHDT and CDR2 YYEEEE. CDR3 length: 15 residues. V dropped 1 base and J dropped 9 bases, with 16 bases sitting between them. The CDR3 reads CASSLTGTPGRELFF. CDR3 nucleotide sequence: TGTGCCAGCAGCTTGACCGGGACGCCGGGGCGGGAGCTGTTTTTT.

This sequence joins TRBV27 and TRBJ2-1; D might be TRBD1 or TRBD2, each matching 5 bases. CDR1 is MNHEY, CDR2 SMNVEV, per germline (reference sequence). Trimming removed 3 bases at V and 6 bases at J, with 15 bases between. This CDR3 has 15 amino acids. As DNA, the CDR3 is TGTGCCAGCAGTTTGTCAACCGGGGCCGGCAATGAGCAGTTCTTC. Amino acid sequence: CASSLSTGAGNEQFF.

The chain combines TRBV2 with TRBJ1-1, with D uncertain. The germline V gene encodes CDR1 SNHLY and CDR2 FYNNEI. V was cut by 4 bases and J by 5 bases, with 14 bases left in between. CDR3 length: 14 amino acids. As DNA, the CDR3 is TGTGCCAGCAGTGTTTATGGGGTAAGGACTGAAGCTTTCTTT. Amino acid sequence: CASSVYGVRTEAFF.

V usage is TRBV6-6 and J usage is TRBJ2-2; a weak D match, TRBD1 (6 bases). Germline V gene lookup returns CDR1 MNHNY and CDR2 SVGAGI (reference sequence). The V and J ends lost 3 bases and 7 bases respectively, with 12 bases between them. The CDR3 length is 14 residues. The CDR3 DNA follows: TGTGCCAGCAGTTATTCAGGGGAACACGGGGAGCTGTTTTTT. It specifies CASSYSGEHGELFF.

In regard to this clone: An end of the junction does not agree with germline; a read error may underlie this. The genes are TRBV4-3 and TRBJ2-1, with 12 bases aligning to TRBD2. The germline V gene has CDR1 LGHNA and CDR2 YSLEER. This CDR3 region has 13 residues. The CDR3 sequence is CASSQDRASGRVF. The CDR3 bases are TGCGCCAGCAGCCAAGATCGCGCTAGCGGGAGGGTCTTC.